The next 9 T cell receptor beta chains were all read from a single sample in a study of cytomegalovirus exposure and HLA in healthy donors. This PCR relied on a set of 60 Vbeta primers and 13 Jbeta primers. Sequencing was performed with immunoSEQ multiplex PCR; in TCRdb, only in-frame clones are kept and a portion is missing. The table records around 110,000 clones, about four fifths of them present only once. Sequencing was done on a sample of PBMCs. All receptors derive from a woman aged 50 to 65 in good health and CMV-seropositive.

This chain joins TRBV6-1 and TRBJ1-2; TRBD1 is a possible D gene (5 bases). This CDR3 spans 13 amino acids. V lost 5 bases to trimming and J lost 8 bases, with 15 bases between them. In germline, CDR1 is MNHNS, CDR2 SASEGT. The CDR3 here is CASSWTGVGGYTF. The CDR3 bases are TGTGCCAGCAGTTGGACGGGGGTGGGAGGCTACACCTTC.

This sequence joins TRBV7-2 and TRBJ1-3, with TRBD1 as a possible D gene (5 bases). V dropped 1 base and J dropped 1 base, with 17 bases sitting between them. Germline loops: CDR1 SGHTA, CDR2 FQGNSA. CDR3 size: 18 residues. CDR3 nucleotides: TGTGCCAGCAGCTTAGGCGCCCTCGGGGGTCGGTCTGGAAACACCATATATTTT. This codes for CASSLGALGGRSGNTIYF.

The chain uses TRBV7-2 and TRBJ1-1; D perhaps matches TRBD1 (6 bases). CDR3 length: 13 amino acids. Per the germline V gene, CDR1 is SGHTA and CDR2 is FQGNSA. The V and J ends lost 5 bases and 9 bases respectively, with 16 bases between them. As DNA, the CDR3 is TGTGCCAGCAGCCCAACAGGGCCCCGCCAAGCTTTCTTT. Its translation is CASSPTGPRQAFF.

The rearrangement joins TRBV9 to TRBJ2-3, with D possibly TRBD1 on 6 matching bases. There are 16 residues in the CDR3. With 3 bases removed from V and 0 bases from J, the gap between germline ends came to 14 bases. Germline lookup yields CDR1 SGDLS and CDR2 YYNGEE. CDR3 sequence: CASSAQTGSSTDTQYF. DNA for the CDR3: TGTGCCAGCAGCGCACAGACAGGCTCCAGCACAGATACGCAGTATTTT.

This chain joins TRBV4-1 and TRBJ2-7; 8 nucleotides align to TRBD1. V gave up 3 bases and J gave up 0 bases; unmatched junction bases: 4. Per germline, CDR1 MGHRA and CDR2 YSYEKL. The CDR3 is made up of 15 amino acids. DNA for the CDR3: TGCGCCAGCAGCCAGACAGGGGCGAGCTCCTACGAGCAGTACTTC. Amino acids: CASSQTGASSYEQYF.

This clone was seen only once. This chain connects TRBV7-9 to TRBJ1-1; possibly TRBD1 for D (5 bases). Germline-derived CDR1 and CDR2 are SEHNR and FQNEAQ (reference sequence). CDR3 length: 15 amino acids. Between the trimmed V and J ends, which lost 7 bases and 1 base, there was a span of 16 bases. In nucleotides, the CDR3 is TGTGCCAGCATTCTACCGGGGGAGCGGAACACTGAAGCTTTCTTT. Its translation is CASILPGERNTEAFF.

The chain carries TRBV6-6 and TRBJ1-1; no clear D gene. The V end lost 0 bases, the J end lost 11 bases, and 10 bases lay between the germline ends. The CDR3 consists of 12 residues. Germline lookup yields CDR1 MNHNY and CDR2 SVGAGI (reference sequence). CDR3 DNA sequence: TGTGCCAGCAGTTACTCATTGGAGAGGGCTTTCTTT. This encodes CASSYSLERAFF.

This clone was observed once. This rearrangement joins TRBV7-2 to TRBJ2-2; 7 bases map to TRBD1. The CDR3 extends over 15 amino acids. The trim removed 1 base at V and 6 bases at J, leaving 5 bases unmatched. CDR1 is SGHTA and CDR2 is FQGNSA in the germline V gene. The CDR3 loop reads CASSLDRGRSGELFF. CDR3 nucleotides: TGTGCCAGCAGCTTAGACAGGGGACGTTCCGGGGAGCTGTTTTTT.

This clone was detected only a few times. The rearrangement links TRBV7-2 to TRBJ2-1; possible D gene TRBD2, 7 bases. This CDR3 region has 16 residues. Germline lookup yields CDR1 SGHTA and CDR2 FQGNSA. V was clipped by 1 base and J by 2 bases, with 12 bases between them. In DNA form, the CDR3 reads TGTGCCAGCAGCTTAGAACCGGGGGGCGCCTACAATGAGCAGTTCTTC. Its translation is CASSLEPGGAYNEQFF.